This T cell receptor beta chain was retrieved from a study of blood T cells in healthy people across ages. On the study more broadly: Template switching picked up about one barcoded beta molecule for each two T cells. Points from the study as a whole: The unknown donor CMV status may have confounded expanded clonotype changes. Whereas aged donors had fewer naive CD4+ cells, long-lived donors had more of them and higher diversity.

This clonotype showed up just once. Its antigen is currently unknown. V was pared by 0 bases and J by 6 bases, with 5 bases of the junction left unmatched. Germline CDR1 and CDR2: SGHTA and FQGNSA. CDR3 length: 15 residues. Using a J-beta primer mix together with a sample-barcoded 5' primer, a second PCR was run for about 7 to 12 cycles. TCRdb reprocessed the 5' RACE reads via MiXCR and lists one record per CDR3 protein. The sample lists approximately 1.5 million distinct CDR3 sequences; roughly two fifths were seen once. This clonotype was obtained from a woman younger than 30 in good health. This sequence joins TRBV7-2 and TRBJ2-1; TRBD2 matches 7 bases. Source material: blood. This chain's CDR3 is CASSLAAGSFNEQFF. CDR3 DNA sequence: TGTGCCAGCAGCTTAGCAGCGGGAAGTTTCAATGAGCAGTTCTTC.